The TCR beta chain described here comes from a study of prognosis after radiotherapy for stage I lung cancer. Regarding the study as a whole: Lower Shannon entropy values were found after stereotactic body radiation therapy in patients who developed distant metastases. Patients without metastases reportedly showed TRBV and TRBJ gene usage unlike that of patients with metastases. Reduced unique TCR clone counts were recorded after stereotactic body radiation therapy, with a median of 10,088 versus 6,861.

CDR1 is MNHNS and CDR2 is SASEGT in the germline V gene. V was clipped by 4 bases and J by 3 bases; unmatched bases: 3. The CDR3 loop spans 13 amino acids. Points on this clonotype: Its antigen is as yet unknown.

All patients were node-negative on CT and PET/CT, without prior chemotherapy, radiotherapy or other malignancies. With two-round multiplex PCR, TCR beta CDR3 sequences were amplified from genomic DNA. The first PCR round targeted every TRBV and TRBJ gene with specific primers. MiXCR, applied by TCRdb to the multiplex PCR reads, yields one record per CDR3 protein. The sample records approximately 20,000 distinct CDR3 sequences, around 45% being singletons. Sequenced here: PBMCs, sampled before or after stereotactic body radiation therapy (not recorded which). The sequence was collected from a donor over 45 with non-small cell lung cancer. J is TRBJ2-7 and V is TRBV6-1; 7 nucleotides line up with TRBD2. The CDR3 DNA reads as TGTGCCAGCAGTGTTAAGCGGGACTACGAGCAGTACTTC. It is translated as CASSVKRDYEQYF.